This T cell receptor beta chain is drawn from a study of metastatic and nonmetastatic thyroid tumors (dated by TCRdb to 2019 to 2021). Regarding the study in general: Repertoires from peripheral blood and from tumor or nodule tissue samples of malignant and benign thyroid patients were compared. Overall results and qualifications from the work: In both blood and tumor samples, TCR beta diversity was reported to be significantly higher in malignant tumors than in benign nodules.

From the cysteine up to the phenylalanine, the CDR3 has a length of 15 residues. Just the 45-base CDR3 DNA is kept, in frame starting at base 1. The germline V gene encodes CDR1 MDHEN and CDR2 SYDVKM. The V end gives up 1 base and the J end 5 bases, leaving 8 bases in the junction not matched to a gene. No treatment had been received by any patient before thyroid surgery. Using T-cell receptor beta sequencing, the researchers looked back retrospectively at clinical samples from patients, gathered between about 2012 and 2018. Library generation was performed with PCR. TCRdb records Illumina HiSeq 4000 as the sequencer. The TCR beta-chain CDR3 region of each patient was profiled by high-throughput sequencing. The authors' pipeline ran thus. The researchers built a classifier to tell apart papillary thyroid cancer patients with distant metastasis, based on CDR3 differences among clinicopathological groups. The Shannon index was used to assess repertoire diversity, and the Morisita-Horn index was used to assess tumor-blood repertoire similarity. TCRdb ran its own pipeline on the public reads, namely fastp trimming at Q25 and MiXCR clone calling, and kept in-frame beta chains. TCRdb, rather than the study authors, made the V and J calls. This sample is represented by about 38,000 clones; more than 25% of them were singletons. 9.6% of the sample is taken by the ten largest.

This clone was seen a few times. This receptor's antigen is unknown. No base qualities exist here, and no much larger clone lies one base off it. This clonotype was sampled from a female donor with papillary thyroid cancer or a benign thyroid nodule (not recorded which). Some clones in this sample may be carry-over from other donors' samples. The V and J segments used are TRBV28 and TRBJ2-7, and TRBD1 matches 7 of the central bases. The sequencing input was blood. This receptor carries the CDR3 CASSLSGTGVDEQYF. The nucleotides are TGTGCCAGCAGTTTATCCGGAACAGGGGTAGACGAGCAGTACTTC.